This T cell receptor beta chain was recorded in a study of cytomegalovirus exposure and HLA in healthy donors. Study summary: An earlier analysis identified 100 million to 130 million unique TCR beta sequences in approximately 190 million T cells. Study findings and constraints: The listing of roughly 160 TCR beta chains classed them as cytomegalovirus-associated. TCR beta V segments were, for the most part, productive about 87% or about 30% of the time in an earlier analysis. Sequencing likely produced, as an artifact, a cluster of highly shared sequence variants.

About this clone: Antigen specificity is unknown.

Both 60 Vbeta primers and 13 Jbeta primers went into the PCR. The protocol was immunoSEQ multiplex PCR, while the TCRdb copy is restricted to in-frame clones and leaves out a portion. Among 150,000 or so clones listed, over 75% were seen once. The CDR3 runs to 15 residues. V was pared by 2 bases and J by 5 bases, with 13 bases between. Germline loops: CDR1 SNHLY, CDR2 FYNNEI. The chain uses TRBV2 and TRBJ1-3; D unclear. The source of this sequence is a woman aged 45 to 65 in good health and CMV-seropositive. The specimen was PBMCs. The CDR3 DNA reads TGTGCCAGCAGTGAATCGGGGTCAGTTAGAAACACCATATATTTT. Amino acid sequence: CASSESGSVRNTIYF.